The rows below give T cell receptor beta chains drawn from one sample of a study of T cell responses to AZD1222 COVID-19 vaccine. Some clones are missing from TCRdb's copy, which holds only in-frame ones; the method was immunoSEQ multiplex PCR. The table lists 95,000 to 150,000 clones, 85% to 90% of them singletons. The sequences come from peripheral blood, collected on day 0 of AZD1222 vaccination. These receptors were collected from an adult in good health. Each CDR3 is given with its conserved first and last residue. D genes are given only for firm matches. Clone size is given for some rows only: seen once, a few or many times, or a class if the clone is expanded.

j_call d_call v_call clone_size cdr3_nt cdr3_aa
TRBJ1-3 . TRBV7-2 . TGTGCCAGCAGCCTAACGATCCAGGGGAGCTCTGGAAACACCATATATTTT CASSLTIQGSSGNTIYF
TRBJ1-5 . TRBV7-9 . TGTGCCAGCAGCTTAGGTGGCATGAACCAGCCCCAGCATTTT CASSLGGMNQPQHF
TRBJ1-1 . TRBV4-2 . TGTGCCAGCAGCCAAGGTTTCCCGCTGAACACTGAAGCTTTCTTT CASSQGFPLNTEAFF
TRBJ2-3 . TRBV3-1/TRBV3-2 few TGTGCCAGCAGCCAAGGGGGGGATCTTGTGCAGTATTTT CASSQGGDLVQYF
TRBJ1-5 TRBD1 TRBV25-1 . TGTGCCAGCAGTGAACAAGGACAGGGCGACAATCAGCCCCAGCATTTT CASSEQGQGDNQPQHF
TRBJ1-4 . TRBV7-9 . TGTGCCAGCAGCTTAGTCTCGGCAGGGTCTGAAAAACTGTTTTTT CASSLVSAGSEKLFF
TRBJ1-6 . TRBV28 . TGTGCCAGCAGTTTATTAGGGGGACCCCTCCACTTT CASSLLGGPLHF
TRBJ1-5 . TRBV2 . TGTGCCGGACACCGGGACAACAATCAGCCCCAGCATTTT CAGHRDNNQPQHF
TRBJ2-7 TRBD1 TRBV18 . TGTGCCAGCTCACCCACAGGGGGCGGAGACGAGCAGTACTTC CASSPTGGGDEQYF
TRBJ1-4 TRBD1 TRBV6-4 . TGTGCCAGCAGGGACAGGGGGCAGGTCCTTGAAAAACTGTTTTTT CASRDRGQVLEKLFF
TRBJ2-7 . TRBV3-1/TRBV3-2 . TGTGCCAGCAGATCCGACTCCTACGAGCAGTACTTC CASRSDSYEQYF
TRBJ2-1 . TRBV11-3 . TGTGCCAGCACCGAAAGCGGGGAGCAGTTCTTC CASTESGEQFF
TRBJ1-5 . TRBV7-8 . TGTGCCAGCAGCGAGCTTGGGAACTTGGACAGCTCTTATCAGCCCCAGCATTTT CASSELGNLDSSYQPQHF
TRBJ2-1 TRBD2 TRBV13 . TGTGCCAGCAGCTTAGGCCCGGGACTAGCAGGCTTCAATGAGCAGTTCTTC CASSLGPGLAGFNEQFF
TRBJ2-5 . TRBV29-1 . TGCAGCGTGGTCGATTACAACCAAGAGACCCAGTACTTC CSVVDYNQETQYF
TRBJ2-2 TRBD1 TRBV7-8 . TGTGCCAGCAGACCCGGGACAGCGAACACCGGGGAGCTGTTTTTT CASRPGTANTGELFF
TRBJ2-7 . TRBV6-5 . TGTGCCAGCACCCTAGGGCCGGCCTACGAGCAGTACTTC CASTLGPAYEQYF
TRBJ1-2 . TRBV9 . TGTGCCAGCAGCAACACAGGGTTCTATGGCTACACCTTC CASSNTGFYGYTF
TRBJ2-2 . TRBV19 . TGTGCCAGTAGTCGGCCTACTCCGAACACCGGGGAGCTGTTTTTT CASSRPTPNTGELFF
TRBJ1-1 . TRBV19 . TGTGCCAGTAGTATTGGTGGGTTATCCACTGAAGCTTTCTTT CASSIGGLSTEAFF
TRBJ2-1 . TRBV3-1/TRBV3-2 . TGTGCCAGCAGCCAAGACATGGGGCGGGGGCCCTCCTACAATGAGCAGTTCTTC CASSQDMGRGPSYNEQFF
TRBJ1-2 TRBD1 TRBV4-1 . TGCGCCAGCAGCCTAAGGACAGGGCACCCCGAAGCTAACTATGGCTACACCTTC CASSLRTGHPEANYGYTF
TRBJ1-1 . TRBV2 . TGTGCCAGCAGGAAGGGGGAGGACACTGAAGCTTTCTTT CASRKGEDTEAFF
TRBJ2-2 . TRBV7-2 once TGTGCCAGCAGCTTAAAAAACACCGGGGAGCTGTTTTTT CASSLKNTGELFF
TRBJ1-1 . TRBV7-8 . TGTGCCAGCAGCCGAAGGGTGAGGAGTGAAGCTTTCTTT CASSRRVRSEAFF
TRBJ1-1 . TRBV11-2 once TGTGCCAGCAGCGACGTAGTTGGCCGGGGATGGGGCACTGAAGCTTTCTTT CASSDVVGRGWGTEAFF
TRBJ1-2 . TRBV7-2 . TGTGCCAGCAGCTCCCTGCCCCGGTATGGCTACACCTTC CASSSLPRYGYTF
TRBJ1-6 . TRBV7-8 . TGTGCCAGCAGCTTACCCAGGGATCGTTCACCCCTCCACTTT CASSLPRDRSPLHF
TRBJ1-3 . TRBV3-1/TRBV3-2 . TGTGCCAGCAGCCAGGGGGACACCTTTCCTGGAAACACCATATATTTT CASSQGDTFPGNTIYF
TRBJ1-5 . TRBV5-1 . TGCGCCAGCAGCTTATACGGGGCGGGCAATCAGCCCCAGCATTTT CASSLYGAGNQPQHF
TRBJ2-2 . TRBV13 . TGTGCCAGCAGCCGCACCATGACTTGGGAGCTGTTTTTT CASSRTMTWELFF
TRBJ1-2 . TRBV5-6 . TGTGCCAGCTCGGGATTTGGGACACCAAAAAACTATGGCTACACCTTC CASSGFGTPKNYGYTF
TRBJ1-1 . TRBV5-4 . TGTGCCAGCAGCTGGGTCATGAACACTGAAGCTTTCTTT CASSWVMNTEAFF
TRBJ1-1 . TRBV2 . TGTGCCAGCAGGAGGACAGAAAAGAACACTGAAGCTTTCTTT CASRRTEKNTEAFF
TRBJ1-6 TRBD1 TRBV6-4 . TGTGCCAGCAGCTTTACAGGGGATCATAATTCACCCCTCCACTTT CASSFTGDHNSPLHF
TRBJ2-7 . TRBV2 . TGTGCCAGCATCAAGGGGACCACCTACGAGCAGTACTTC CASIKGTTYEQYF
TRBJ1-5 . TRBV11-2 . TGTGCCAGCAGCTTAGATCGGGCTCAGCCCCAGCATTTT CASSLDRAQPQHF
TRBJ1-4 . TRBV25-1 . TGTGCCAGCAGTGAGGGACGGCAGAATGAAAAACTGTTTTTT CASSEGRQNEKLFF
TRBJ2-7 . TRBV27 . TGTGCCAGCAGTATCATCGGGGGGCCCCACGAGCAGTACTTC CASSIIGGPHEQYF
TRBJ1-1 TRBD1 TRBV2 . TGTGCCAGCACGCGGGACAGTTCCACTGAAGCTTTCTTT CASTRDSSTEAFF
TRBJ1-2 . TRBV9 once TGTGCCAGCAGCGTTACAGGGAACTATGGCTACACCTTC CASSVTGNYGYTF
TRBJ1-2 . TRBV6-5 . TGTGCCAGCAGTTACCCTGGGGCAGCCGATAACTATGGCTACACCTTC CASSYPGAADNYGYTF
TRBJ1-1 . TRBV7-2 once TGTGCCAGCAGCCTGGGACGGTGGAACACTGAAGCTTTCTTT CASSLGRWNTEAFF
TRBJ2-7 . TRBV12-3/TRBV12-4 few TGTGCCAGCAGTTTGTATAGGTACGAGCAGTACTTC CASSLYRYEQYF